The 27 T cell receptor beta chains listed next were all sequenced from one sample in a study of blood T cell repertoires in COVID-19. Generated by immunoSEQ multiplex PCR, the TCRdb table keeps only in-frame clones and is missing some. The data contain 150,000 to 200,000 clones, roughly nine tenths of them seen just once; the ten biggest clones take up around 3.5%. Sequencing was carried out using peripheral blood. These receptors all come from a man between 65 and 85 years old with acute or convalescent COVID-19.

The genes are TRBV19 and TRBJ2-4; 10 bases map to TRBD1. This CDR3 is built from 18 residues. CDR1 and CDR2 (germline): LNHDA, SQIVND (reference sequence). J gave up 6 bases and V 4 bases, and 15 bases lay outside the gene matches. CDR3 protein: CASSTDRGHLYKTNIQYF. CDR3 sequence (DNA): TGTGCCAGTAGTACCGACAGGGGGCATTTGTACAAAACAAACATTCAGTACTTC.

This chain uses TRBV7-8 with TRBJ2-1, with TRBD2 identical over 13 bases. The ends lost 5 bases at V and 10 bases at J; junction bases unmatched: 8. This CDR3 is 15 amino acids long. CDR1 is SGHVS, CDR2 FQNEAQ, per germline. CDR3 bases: TGTGCCAGCAGCCCACGACTAGCGGGGGGACAAGAGCAGTTCTTC. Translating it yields CASSPRLAGGQEQFF.

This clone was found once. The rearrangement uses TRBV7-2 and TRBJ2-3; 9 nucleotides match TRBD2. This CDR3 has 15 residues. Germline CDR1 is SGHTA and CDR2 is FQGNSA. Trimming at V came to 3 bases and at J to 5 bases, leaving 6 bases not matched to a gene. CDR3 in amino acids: CASSLGLAGRDTQYF. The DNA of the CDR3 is TGTGCCAGCAGCTTGGGGCTAGCGGGGCGAGATACGCAGTATTTT.

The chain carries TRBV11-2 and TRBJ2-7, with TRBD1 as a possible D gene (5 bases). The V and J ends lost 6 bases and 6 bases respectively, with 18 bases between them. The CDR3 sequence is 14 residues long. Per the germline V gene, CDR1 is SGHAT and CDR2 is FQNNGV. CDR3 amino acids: CASSSTPQGSEQYF. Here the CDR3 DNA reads TGTGCCAGCAGTTCAACACCCCAGGGTAGCGAGCAGTACTTC.

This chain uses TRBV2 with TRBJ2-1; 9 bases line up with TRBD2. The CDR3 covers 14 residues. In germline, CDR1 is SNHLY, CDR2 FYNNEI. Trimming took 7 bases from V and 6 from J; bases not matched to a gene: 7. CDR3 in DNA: TGTGCCAGCATGATGGCGGGAGGGCCCAATGAGCAGTTCTTC. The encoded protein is CASMMAGGPNEQFF. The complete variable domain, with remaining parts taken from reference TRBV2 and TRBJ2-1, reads EPEVTQTPSHQVTQMGQEVILRCVPISNHLYFYWYRQILGQKVEFLVSFYNNEISEKSEIFDDQFSVERPDGSNFTLKIRSTKLEDSAMYFCASMMAGGPNEQFFGPGTRLTVL.

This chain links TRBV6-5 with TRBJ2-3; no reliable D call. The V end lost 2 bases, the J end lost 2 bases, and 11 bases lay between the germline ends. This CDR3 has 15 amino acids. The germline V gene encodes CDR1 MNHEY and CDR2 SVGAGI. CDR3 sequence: CASSYTITPTDTQYF. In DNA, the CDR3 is TGTGCCAGCAGTTACACGATCACTCCCACAGATACGCAGTATTTT.

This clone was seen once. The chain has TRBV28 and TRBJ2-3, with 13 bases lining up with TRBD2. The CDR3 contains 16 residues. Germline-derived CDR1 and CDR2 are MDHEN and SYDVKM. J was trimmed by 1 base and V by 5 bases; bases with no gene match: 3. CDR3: CASSPGLAGGTDTQYF. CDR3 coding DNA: TGTGCCAGCAGTCCCGGACTAGCGGGAGGCACAGATACGCAGTATTTT.

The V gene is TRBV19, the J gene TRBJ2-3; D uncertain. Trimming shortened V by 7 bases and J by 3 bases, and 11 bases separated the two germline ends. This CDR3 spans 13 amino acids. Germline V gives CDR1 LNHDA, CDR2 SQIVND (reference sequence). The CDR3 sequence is CASKRPATDTQYF. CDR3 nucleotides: TGTGCCAGTAAGAGGCCAGCGACAGATACGCAGTATTTT.

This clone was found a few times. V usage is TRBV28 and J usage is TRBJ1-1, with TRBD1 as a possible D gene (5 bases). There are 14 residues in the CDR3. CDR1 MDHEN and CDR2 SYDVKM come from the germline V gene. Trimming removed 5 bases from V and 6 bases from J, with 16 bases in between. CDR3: CASSRQRGPAEAFF. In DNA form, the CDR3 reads TGTGCCAGCAGTCGACAGCGCGGCCCGGCTGAAGCTTTCTTT. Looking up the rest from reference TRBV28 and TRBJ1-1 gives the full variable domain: DVKVTQSSRYLVKRTGEKVFLECVQDMDHENMFWYRQDPGLGLRLIYFSYDVKMKEKGDIPEGYSVSREKKERFSLILESASTNQTSMYLCASSRQRGPAEAFFGQGTRLTVV.

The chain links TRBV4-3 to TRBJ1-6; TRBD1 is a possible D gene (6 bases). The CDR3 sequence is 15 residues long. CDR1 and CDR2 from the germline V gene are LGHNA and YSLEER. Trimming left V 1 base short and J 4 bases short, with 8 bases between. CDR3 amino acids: CASSQVQGYNSPLHF. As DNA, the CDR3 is TGCGCCAGCAGCCAAGTACAGGGTTATAATTCACCCCTCCACTTT.

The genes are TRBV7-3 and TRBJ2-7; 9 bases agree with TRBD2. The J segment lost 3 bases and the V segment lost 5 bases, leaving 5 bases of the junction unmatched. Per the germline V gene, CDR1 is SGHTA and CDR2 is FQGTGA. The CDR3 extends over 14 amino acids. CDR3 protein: CASSRAGGLYEQYF. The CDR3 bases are TGTGCCAGCAGCCGAGCGGGGGGTCTCTACGAGCAGTACTTC.

The CDR3 protein is CASSLATVGYTF. The CDR3 DNA reads as TGTGCCAGCAGTTTAGCGACAGTTGGCTACACCTTC. The chain has TRBV12-3 or TRBV12-4 and TRBJ1-2; D may be TRBD1 (5 bases). This CDR3 comprises 12 residues. Between the trimmed V and J ends, which lost 0 bases and 7 bases, there was a span of 6 bases.

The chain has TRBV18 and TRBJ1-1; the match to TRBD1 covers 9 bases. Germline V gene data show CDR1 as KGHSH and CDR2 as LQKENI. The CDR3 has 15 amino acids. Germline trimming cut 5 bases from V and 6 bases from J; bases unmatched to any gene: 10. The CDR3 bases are TGTGCCAGCTCATCTTCCACAACAGGGGGCTCTGAAGCTTTCTTT. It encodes CASSSSTTGGSEAFF. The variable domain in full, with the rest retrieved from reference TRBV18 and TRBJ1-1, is NAGVMQNPRHLVRRRGQEARLRCSPMKGHSHVYWYRQLPEEGLKFMVYLQKENIIDESGMPKERFSAEFPKEGPSILRIQQVVRGDSAAYFCASSSSTTGGSEAFFGQGTRLTVV.

The CDR3 is CASSWRGPEQYF. The CDR3 DNA reads as TGTGCCAGCAGTTGGAGGGGGCCCGAGCAGTACTTC. The J gene is TRBJ2-7, the V gene TRBV12-3 or TRBV12-4, with D possibly matching TRBD1 (7 bases). V lost 4 bases and J lost 6, with 10 bases in between. The CDR3 extends over 12 amino acids.

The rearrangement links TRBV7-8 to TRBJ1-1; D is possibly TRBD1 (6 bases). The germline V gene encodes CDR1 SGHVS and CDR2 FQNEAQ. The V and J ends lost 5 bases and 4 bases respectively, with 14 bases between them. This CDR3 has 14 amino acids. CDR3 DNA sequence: TGTGCCAGCAGCCGAGGAGGACAGAGCACTGAAGCTTTCTTT. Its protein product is CASSRGGQSTEAFF.

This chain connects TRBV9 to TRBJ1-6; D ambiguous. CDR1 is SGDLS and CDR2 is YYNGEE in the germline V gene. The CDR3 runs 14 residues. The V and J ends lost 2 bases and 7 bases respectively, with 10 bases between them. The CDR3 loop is CASSVQVQNSPLHF. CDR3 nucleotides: TGTGCCAGCAGCGTCCAGGTGCAAAATTCACCCCTCCACTTT.

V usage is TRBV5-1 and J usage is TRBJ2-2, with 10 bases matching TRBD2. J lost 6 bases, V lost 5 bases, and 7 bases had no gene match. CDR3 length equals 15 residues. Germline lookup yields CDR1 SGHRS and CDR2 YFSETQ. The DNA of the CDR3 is TGCGCCAGCAGAGACAGCGGGGGGGCCCCCGGGGAGCTGTTTTTT. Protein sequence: CASRDSGGAPGELFF.

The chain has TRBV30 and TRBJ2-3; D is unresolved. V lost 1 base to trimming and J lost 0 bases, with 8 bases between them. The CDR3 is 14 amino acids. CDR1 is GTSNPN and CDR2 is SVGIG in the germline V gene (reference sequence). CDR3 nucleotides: TGTGCCTGGAGTGGCTACTCTAGCACAGATACGCAGTATTTT. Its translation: CAWSGYSSTDTQYF. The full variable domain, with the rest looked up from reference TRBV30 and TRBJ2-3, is SQTIHQWPATLVQPVGSPLSLECTVEGTSNPNLYWYRQAAGRGLQLLFYSVGIGQISSEVPQNLSASRPQDRQFILSSKKLLLSDSGFYLCAWSGYSSTDTQYFGPGTRLTVL.

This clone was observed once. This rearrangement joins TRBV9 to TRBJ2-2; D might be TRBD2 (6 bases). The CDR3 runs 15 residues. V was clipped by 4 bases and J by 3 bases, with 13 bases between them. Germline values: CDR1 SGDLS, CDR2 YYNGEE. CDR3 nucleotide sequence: TGTGCCAGCAGCTTGTTAGCGGCACACACCGGGGAGCTGTTTTTT. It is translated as CASSLLAAHTGELFF.

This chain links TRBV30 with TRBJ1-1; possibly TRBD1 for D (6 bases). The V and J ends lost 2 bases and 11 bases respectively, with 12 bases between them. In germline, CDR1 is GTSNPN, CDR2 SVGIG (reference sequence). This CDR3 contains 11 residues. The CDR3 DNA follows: TGTGCCTGGAGTCCCGGGGGGCGGGCTTTCTTT. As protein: CAWSPGGRAFF.

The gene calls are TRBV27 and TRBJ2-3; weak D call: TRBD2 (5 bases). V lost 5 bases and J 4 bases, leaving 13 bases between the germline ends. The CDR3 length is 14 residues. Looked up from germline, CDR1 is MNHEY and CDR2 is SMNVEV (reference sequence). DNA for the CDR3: TGTGCCAGCAGTCCCCCCCTAGCCCCAGATACGCAGTATTTT. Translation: CASSPPLAPDTQYF.

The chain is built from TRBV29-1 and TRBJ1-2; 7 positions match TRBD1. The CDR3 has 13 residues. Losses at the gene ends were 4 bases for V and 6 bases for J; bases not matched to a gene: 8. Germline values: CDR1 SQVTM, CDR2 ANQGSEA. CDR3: CSVGSGQGDGYTF. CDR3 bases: TGCAGCGTTGGAAGCGGGCAGGGGGATGGCTACACCTTC.

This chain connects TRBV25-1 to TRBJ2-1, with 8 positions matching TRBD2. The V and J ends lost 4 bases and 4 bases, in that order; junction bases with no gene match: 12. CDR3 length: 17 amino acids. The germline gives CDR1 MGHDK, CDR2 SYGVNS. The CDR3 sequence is CASSVGLERGSYNEQFF. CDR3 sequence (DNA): TGTGCCAGCAGTGTGGGACTGGAGCGGGGGTCATACAATGAGCAGTTCTTC.

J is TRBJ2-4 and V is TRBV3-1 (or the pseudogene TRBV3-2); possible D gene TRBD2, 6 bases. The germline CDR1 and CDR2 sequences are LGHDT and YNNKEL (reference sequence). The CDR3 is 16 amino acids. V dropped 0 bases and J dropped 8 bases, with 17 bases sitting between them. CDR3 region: CASSQERGIRTDIQYF. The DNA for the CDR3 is TGTGCCAGCAGCCAAGAGCGGGGCATCCGGACGGACATTCAGTACTTC.

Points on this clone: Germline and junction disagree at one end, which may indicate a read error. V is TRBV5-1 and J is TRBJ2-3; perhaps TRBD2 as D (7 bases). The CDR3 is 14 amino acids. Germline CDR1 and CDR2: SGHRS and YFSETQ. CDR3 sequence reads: CARSLGGGEDTQYF. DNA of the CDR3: TGCGCCCGCAGCTTGGGAGGGGGGGAAGATACGCAGTATTTT.

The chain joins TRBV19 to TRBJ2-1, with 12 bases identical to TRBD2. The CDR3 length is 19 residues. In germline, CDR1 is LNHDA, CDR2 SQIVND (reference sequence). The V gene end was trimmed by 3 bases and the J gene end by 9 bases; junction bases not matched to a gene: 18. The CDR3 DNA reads TGTGCCAGTAGTATCCGTTTGTTCCAGACTAGCGGGAGACTGGGTGAGCAGTTCTTC. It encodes CASSIRLFQTSGRLGEQFF.

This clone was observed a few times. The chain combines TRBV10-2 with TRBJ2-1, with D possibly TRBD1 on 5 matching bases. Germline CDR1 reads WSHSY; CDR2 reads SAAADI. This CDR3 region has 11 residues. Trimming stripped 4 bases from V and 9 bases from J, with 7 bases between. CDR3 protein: CASSVGAEQFF. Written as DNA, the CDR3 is TGCGCCAGCAGTGTTGGGGCTGAGCAGTTCTTC.